The sequence of this T cell receptor (beta chain) was determined in a study of neurological immune-mediated disorders. This clonotype was counted only a few times. What it recognizes is unknown. Findings of the study overall: Across subjects, expanded clones had no CDR3 amino acid sequences in common, pointing to private repertoires in all groups.

CDR3 length: 15 amino acids. V lost 1 base to trimming and J lost 2 bases, with 6 bases between them. Germline CDR1 SGHTA, CDR2 FQGNSA. The cDNA was generated through 5'RACE incorporating 10-nucleotide random UMIs. TCRdb called the 5' RACE reads again in MiXCR, with one record for every CDR3 protein. The repertoire includes about 79,000 distinct CDR3 sequences, around an eighth of them detected once, and 6.8% sits in the top ten. The sequenced material came from PBMCs. The chain is built from TRBV7-2 and TRBJ1-6; D is unclear. The clonotype comes from a woman aged 45-59 years in good health. CDR3 residues: CASSLDQPYNSPLHF. For the CDR3, the DNA is TGTGCCAGCAGCTTAGATCAGCCCTATAATTCACCCCTCCACTTT. The variable domain in full, completed from reference TRBV7-2 and TRBJ1-6, reads GAGVSQSPSNKVTEKGKDVELRCDPISGHTALYWYRQSLGQGLEFLIYFQGNSAPDKSGLPSDRFSAERTGGSVSTLTIQRTQQEDSAVYLCASSLDQPYNSPLHFGNGTRLTVT.